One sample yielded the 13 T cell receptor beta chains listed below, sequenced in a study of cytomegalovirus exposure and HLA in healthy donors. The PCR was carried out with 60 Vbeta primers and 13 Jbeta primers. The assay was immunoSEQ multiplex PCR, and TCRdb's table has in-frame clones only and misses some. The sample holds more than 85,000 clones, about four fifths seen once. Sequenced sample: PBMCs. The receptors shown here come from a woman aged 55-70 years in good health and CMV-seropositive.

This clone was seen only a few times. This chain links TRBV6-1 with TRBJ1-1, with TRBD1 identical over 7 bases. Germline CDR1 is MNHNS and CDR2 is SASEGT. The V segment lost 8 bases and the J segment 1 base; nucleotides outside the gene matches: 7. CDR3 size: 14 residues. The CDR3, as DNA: TGTGCCAGCCCCGAGACAGGGAAGAACACTGAAGCTTTCTTT. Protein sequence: CASPETGKNTEAFF.

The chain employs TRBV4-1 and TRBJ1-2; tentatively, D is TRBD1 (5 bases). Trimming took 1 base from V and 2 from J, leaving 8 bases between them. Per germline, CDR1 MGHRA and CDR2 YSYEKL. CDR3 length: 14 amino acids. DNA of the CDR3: TGCGCCAGCAGCCAAGGACAGATAAACTATGGCTACACCTTC. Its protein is CASSQGQINYGYTF.

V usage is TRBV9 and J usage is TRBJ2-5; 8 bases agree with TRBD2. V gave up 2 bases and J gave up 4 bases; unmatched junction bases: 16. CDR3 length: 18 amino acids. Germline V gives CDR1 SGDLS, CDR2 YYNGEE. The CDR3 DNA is TGTGCCAGCAGCGTCCCTTCGGGAGGGCCAGATTTTGTAGAGACCCAGTACTTC. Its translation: CASSVPSGGPDFVETQYF.

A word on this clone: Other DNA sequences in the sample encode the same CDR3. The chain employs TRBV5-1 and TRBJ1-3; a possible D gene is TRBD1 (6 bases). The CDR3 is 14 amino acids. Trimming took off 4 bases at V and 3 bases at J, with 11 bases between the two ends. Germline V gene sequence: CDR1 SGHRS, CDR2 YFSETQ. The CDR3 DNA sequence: TGCGCCAGCAGCCAACAGGGTAGTGGAAACACCATATATTTT. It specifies CASSQQGSGNTIYF.

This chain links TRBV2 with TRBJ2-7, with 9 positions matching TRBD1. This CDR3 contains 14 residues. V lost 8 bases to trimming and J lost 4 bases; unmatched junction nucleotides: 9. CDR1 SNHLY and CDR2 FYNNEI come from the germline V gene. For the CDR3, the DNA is TGTGCCAGCTCGTGGGTGGGACAGGGTTACGAGCAGTACTTC. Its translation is CASSWVGQGYEQYF.

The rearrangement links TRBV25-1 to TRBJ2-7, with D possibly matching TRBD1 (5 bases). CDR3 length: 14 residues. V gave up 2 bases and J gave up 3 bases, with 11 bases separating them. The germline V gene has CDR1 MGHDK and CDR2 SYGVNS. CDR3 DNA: TGTGCCAGCAGTGAAAGGCAGGGCTACTACGAGCAGTACTTC. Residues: CASSERQGYYEQYF.

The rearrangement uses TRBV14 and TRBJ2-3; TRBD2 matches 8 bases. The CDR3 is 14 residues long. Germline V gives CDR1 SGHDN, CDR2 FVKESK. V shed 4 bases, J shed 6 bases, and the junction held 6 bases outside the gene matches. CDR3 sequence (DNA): TGTGCCAGCAGCCCGGGGGGGGCGGCTGATACGCAGTATTTT. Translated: CASSPGGAADTQYF.

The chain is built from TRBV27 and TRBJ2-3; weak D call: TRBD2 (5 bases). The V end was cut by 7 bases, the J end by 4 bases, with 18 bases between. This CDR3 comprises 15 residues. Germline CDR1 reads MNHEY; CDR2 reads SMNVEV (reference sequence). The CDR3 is CASKPYTGSADTQYF. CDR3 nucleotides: TGTGCCAGCAAACCCTATACGGGAAGCGCAGATACGCAGTATTTT.

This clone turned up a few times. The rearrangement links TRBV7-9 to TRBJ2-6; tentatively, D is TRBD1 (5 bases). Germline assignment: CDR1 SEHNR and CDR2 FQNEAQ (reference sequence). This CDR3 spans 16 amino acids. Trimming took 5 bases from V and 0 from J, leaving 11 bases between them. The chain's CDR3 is CASSPPDTSGANVLTF. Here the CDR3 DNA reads TGTGCCAGCAGCCCCCCGGACACCTCTGGGGCCAACGTCCTGACTTTC.

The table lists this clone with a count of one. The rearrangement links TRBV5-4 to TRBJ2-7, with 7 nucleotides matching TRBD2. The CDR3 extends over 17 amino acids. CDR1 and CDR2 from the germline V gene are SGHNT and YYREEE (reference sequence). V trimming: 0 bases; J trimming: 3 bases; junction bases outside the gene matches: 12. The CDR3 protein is CASSLDRASGLFYEQYF. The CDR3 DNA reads TGTGCCAGCAGCTTGGACCGCGCTAGCGGACTATTCTACGAGCAGTACTTC.

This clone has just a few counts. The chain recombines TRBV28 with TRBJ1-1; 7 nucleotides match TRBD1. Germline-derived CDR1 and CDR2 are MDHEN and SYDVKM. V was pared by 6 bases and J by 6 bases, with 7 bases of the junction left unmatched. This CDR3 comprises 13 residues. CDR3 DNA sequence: TGTGCCAGCAGGAAGACAGGGCATTCTGAAGCTTTCTTT. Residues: CASRKTGHSEAFF.

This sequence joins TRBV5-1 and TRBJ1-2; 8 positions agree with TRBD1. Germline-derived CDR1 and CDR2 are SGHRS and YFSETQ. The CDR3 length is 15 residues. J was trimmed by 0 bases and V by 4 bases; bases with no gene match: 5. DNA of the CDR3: TGCGCCAGCAGCCCGGACAGGGCCACTAACTATGGCTACACCTTC. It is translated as CASSPDRATNYGYTF.

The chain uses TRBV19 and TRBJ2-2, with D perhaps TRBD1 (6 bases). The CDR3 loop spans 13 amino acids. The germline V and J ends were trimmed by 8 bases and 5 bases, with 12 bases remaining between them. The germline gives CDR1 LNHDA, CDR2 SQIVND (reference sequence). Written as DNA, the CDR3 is TGTGCCAGTCAGAACCAGGGGACCGGGGAGCTGTTTTTT. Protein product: CASQNQGTGELFF.